This TCR beta chain was identified in a study of beta chain features in type 1 diabetes (dated 2018 in TCRdb). About the investigation overall: Mean age, gender distribution, total cell number and subset yield were not different between patients and healthy donors. Regulatory and stem cell-like memory subsets were isolated from only 8 patients and roughly 8 healthy donors, whereas naive and central memory subsets came from all 30 or so donors. A total of around 110,000,000 sorted cells were examined across all samples, and RNA yield correlated strongly with the number of cells per subset. In the study, TCRB repertoires of sorted circulating CD4+ T cell subsets from recently diagnosed type 1 diabetes patients were compared with those of matched healthy donors.

From the cysteine up to the phenylalanine, the CDR3 has a length of 19 residues. Of the read, only the CDR3 DNA is kept; its 57 bases are in frame from base 1. Unmatched junction bases come to 10, with V trimmed by 4 bases and J by 1 base. In the germline V gene (reference sequence), CDR1 corresponds to SGHNT and CDR2 to YYREEE. In the case of this clone: Its target antigen remains unknown. No quality values exist for individual bases; no much larger clone is one base distant.

From each donor, a single peripheral blood sample of about 110 mL on average was drawn into heparinised tubes. A BD FACSAria II and a panel including CD45RO, CCR7, CD25, CD127, CD95 and CD27 were used to sort naive, central memory, regulatory and stem cell-like memory CD4+ T cells. Purity was above 98% for every sorted population. PBMCs were separated immediately by Lymphoprep density gradient centrifugation and were stained directly, without being cultured. So that batch effects would be minimized, each experiment stained and sorted samples in pairs, pairing one healthy donor with one patient. The full study reports these points: Patients with type 1 diabetes made fewer insertions and deleted more nucleotides at VDJ recombination sites, implying thymic rearrangement abnormalities. A moderate but significant shortening of TCRB CDR3 length was observed in type 1 diabetes patients in all four CD4+ subsets. Because the HLA sub-analyses included only small numbers of individuals, any influence of HLA type on TCRB rearrangement was left unresolved. Because cDNA rather than genomic DNA was sequenced, highly expressing activated cells could have been over-represented, although no difference in activation and CD3 levels was found between groups. Naive, central memory and regulatory TCRB repertoires appeared to be more alike among patients than among healthy donors. Shorter templates might be favored by PCR, yet because patient and control samples were amplified and corrected together, any such skew would affect both groups equally.

The High Capacity cDNA Reverse Transcription Kit was used to reverse transcribe all of the isolated RNA, meaning that expressed TCRB transcripts were what got sequenced. Naive, central memory and regulatory T cell samples underwent deep immunoSEQ sequencing, averaging roughly 3.5 million total reads per sample. Sorted cells were lysed in RLT buffer and RNA was extracted with DNase-treated RNeasy Micro or Mini kits, depending on cell number. To prevent cross-contamination, each cell subset was processed individually, whereas patient and healthy donor samples were processed jointly. TCRB sequences were amplified from cDNA with the immunoSEQ multiplex PCR, producing 87-bp fragments spanning the CDR3 region. The amplicons were sequenced using the Illumina HiSeq platform. On the authors' methods: Synthetic template baselines were used to correct PCR bias computationally, reads within Hamming distance 2 were collapsed together, and singletons that could not be merged were discarded. Reads were aligned against IMGT to assign V, D and J genes, CDR3 length and insertions or deletions at six rearrangement sites. Clonotype counts were normalized to sorted cell number within each subset before computing true diversity and Gini coefficients with the tcR R package. Repertoire sharing was quantified using the overlap coefficient calculated on TCRB nucleotide sequences. Sourced from immuneACCESS, this table was stored by TCRdb with only in-frame sequences that have V and J called. A share of the clones is absent; for the studies checked, an unresolved V gene accounts for under half, and the remainder has no known explanation. V, J and clone size derive from that table, while D and trimming were established from the DNA sequence. The sample records about 140,000 clones, about 9.1% of which are singletons. In total, the top ten clones hold 0.65% of the sample.

The source material was central memory CD4+ T cells from blood. The chain links TRBV5-4 with TRBJ2-6; 11 bases in between match TRBD2. The origin of this receptor is a woman aged 40 to 50 in good health. Here is the DNA: TGTGCCAGCAGCCGATCGACTAGCGGGGCCCGATCTGGGGCCAACGTCCTGACTTTC. Its amino acids are CASSRSTSGARSGANVLTF.